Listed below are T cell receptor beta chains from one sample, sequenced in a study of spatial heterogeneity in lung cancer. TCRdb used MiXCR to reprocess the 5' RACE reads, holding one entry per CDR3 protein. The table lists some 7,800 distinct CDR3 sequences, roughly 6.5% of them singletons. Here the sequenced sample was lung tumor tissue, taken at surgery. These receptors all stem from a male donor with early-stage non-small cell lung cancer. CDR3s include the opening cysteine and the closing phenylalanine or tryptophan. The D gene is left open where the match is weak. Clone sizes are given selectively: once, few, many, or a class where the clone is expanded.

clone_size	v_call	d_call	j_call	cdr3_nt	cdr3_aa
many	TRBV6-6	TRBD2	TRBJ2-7	TGTGCCAGCAGTTATGGTACTAGCGGGGGGAACGAGCAGTACTTC	CASSYGTSGGNEQYF
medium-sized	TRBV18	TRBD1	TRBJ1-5	TGTGCCAGCTCACCACCGTCGGGACAGGGTCATCAGCCCCAGCATTTT	CASSPPSGQGHQPQHF
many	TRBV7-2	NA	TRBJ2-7	TGTGCCAGCAGCTTAGAAGTAGGGTACGAGCAGTACTTC	CASSLEVGYEQYF
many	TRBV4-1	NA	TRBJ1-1	TGCGCCAGCAGCCAAGAAGGCGGGGGGGAGGACACTGAAGCTTTCTTT	CASSQEGGGEDTEAFF
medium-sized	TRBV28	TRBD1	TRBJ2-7	TGTGCCAGCAGCACTCCCTCAGGGGGCGCGTACCACGAGCAGTACTTC	CASSTPSGGAYHEQYF
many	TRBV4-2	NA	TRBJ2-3	TGTGCCAGCAGCCCCCCTTCCTCCGATACGCAGTATTTT	CASSPPSSDTQYF
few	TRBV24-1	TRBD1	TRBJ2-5	TGTGCCACCAGTGATTCGTGGGCAGGGGGCGAGGAGACCCAGTACTTC	CATSDSWAGGEETQYF
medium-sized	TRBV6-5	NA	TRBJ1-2	TGTGCCAGCAGCGGGGGTCGGAGGCGGTACACCTTC	CASSGGRRRYTF
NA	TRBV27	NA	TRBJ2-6	TGTGCCAGCAGTTCCAAATACTCTGGGGCCAACGTCCTGACTTTC	CASSSKYSGANVLTF
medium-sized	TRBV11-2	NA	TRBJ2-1	TGTGCCAGCAGCTTAGGCAGCCCACTAAATGAGCAGTTCTTC	CASSLGSPLNEQFF
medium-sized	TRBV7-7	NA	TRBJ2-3	TGTGCCAGCAGCTCCGGAGGCACAGATACGCAGTATTTT	CASSSGGTDTQYF
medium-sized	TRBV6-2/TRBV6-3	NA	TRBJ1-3	TGTGCCAGCACCGACCGGCTGTCTGGAAACACCATATATTTT	CASTDRLSGNTIYF
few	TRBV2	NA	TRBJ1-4	TGTGCCAGCAGTGAAGCGGAAAAACTGTTTTTT	CASSEAEKLFF
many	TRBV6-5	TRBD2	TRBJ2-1	TGTGCCAGCAGTCCGACCTTAGCGGGGGGGCCCTACAATGAGCAGTTCTTC	CASSPTLAGGPYNEQFF
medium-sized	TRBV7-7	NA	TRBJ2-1	TGTGCCAGCAGCTTAGGTAGCGGCGGTGAGCAGTTCTTC	CASSLGSGGEQFF
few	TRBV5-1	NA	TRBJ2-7	TGCGCCAGCAGCCATCTGGACGAGCAGTACTTC	CASSHLDEQYF
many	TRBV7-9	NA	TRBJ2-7	TGTGCCAGCAGCTTAGGGGGACCGGGGTCCTACGAGCAGTACTTC	CASSLGGPGSYEQYF
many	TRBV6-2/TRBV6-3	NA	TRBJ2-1	TGTGCCAGCAGTTCACCCGCGCTAGCCCATCCCAATGAGCAGTTCTTC	CASSSPALAHPNEQFF
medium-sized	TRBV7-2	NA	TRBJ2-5	TGTGCCAGCAGCTTTGAACGGTCGGGAGTGGGGGAGACCCAGTACTTC	CASSFERSGVGETQYF
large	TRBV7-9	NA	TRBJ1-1	TGTGCCAGCAGCGAAGGGGGAAGGACTGAAGCTTTCTTT	CASSEGGRTEAFF
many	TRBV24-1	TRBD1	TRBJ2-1	TGTGCCACCAGTGATGGGGGGACAGGGTCCCCAAATGAGCAGTTCTTC	CATSDGGTGSPNEQFF
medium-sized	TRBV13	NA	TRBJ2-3	TGTGCCAGCAGCTTCGGGGTAGTTCGCGACACAGATACGCAGTATTTT	CASSFGVVRDTDTQYF
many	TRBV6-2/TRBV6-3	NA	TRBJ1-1	TGTGCCAGCAGTTACCAGGCGCTAAACACTGAAGCTTTCTTT	CASSYQALNTEAFF
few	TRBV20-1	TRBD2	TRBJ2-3	TGCAGTGCTAGTTCTAGCGGGGGAAAGGATACGCAGTATTTT	CSASSSGGKDTQYF
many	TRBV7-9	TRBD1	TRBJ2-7	TGTGCCAGCAGCCCGGGACAGGGTATCAACGAGCAGTACTTC	CASSPGQGINEQYF
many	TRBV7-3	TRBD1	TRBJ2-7	TGTGCCAGCAGCCTCGGCGGGACAGGGGAGCAGTACTTC	CASSLGGTGEQYF
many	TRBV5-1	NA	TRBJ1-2	TGCGCCACCCGGGATACCGGCGGATCTAACTATGGCTACACCTTC	CATRDTGGSNYGYTF
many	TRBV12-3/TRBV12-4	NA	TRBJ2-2	TGTGCCAGCAGTTTAGGGGCAGGTGCGAGCGGGGAGCTGTTTTTT	CASSLGAGASGELFF
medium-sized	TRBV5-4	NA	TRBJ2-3	TGTGCCACGACGCCCGGGACCCTCAGGGCAGATACGCAGTTTTTT	CATTPGTLRADTQFF
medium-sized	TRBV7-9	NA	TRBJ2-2	TGTGCCAGCAGCCGTGCGGCGGGCGCGAACACCGGGGAGCTGTTTTTT	CASSRAAGANTGELFF
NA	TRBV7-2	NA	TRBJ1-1	TGTGCCAGCAGCCTAAGGCGGGGGAACACTGAAGCTTTCTTT	CASSLRRGNTEAFF
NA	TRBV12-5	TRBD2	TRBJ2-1	TGTGCTAGTGGTTTGGGGCTAGCGGGCCTCAATGAGCAGTTCTTC	CASGLGLAGLNEQFF
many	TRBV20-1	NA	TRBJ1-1	TGCAGTGCTAGAGAACCCCCGTCAGCTTTCTTT	CSAREPPSAFF
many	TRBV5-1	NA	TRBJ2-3	TGCGCCAGCAGCTTGGGGGTTAGCACAGATACGCAGTATTTT	CASSLGVSTDTQYF
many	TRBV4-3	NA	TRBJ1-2	TGCGCCAGCAGCCAAGAGTTGGCGATCTATGGCTACACCTTC	CASSQELAIYGYTF
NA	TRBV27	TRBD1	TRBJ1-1	TGTGCCAGCAGTTTATCTCCATCAGGGGGCATCTCTGAAGCTTTCTTT	CASSLSPSGGISEAFF
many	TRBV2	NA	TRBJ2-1	TGTGCCAGCAGTGAAGACGGGAGCTCCTACAATGAGCAGTTCTTC	CASSEDGSSYNEQFF
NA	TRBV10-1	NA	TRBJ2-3	TGTGCCAGCTCACCACGGGAGAGAGATACGCAGTATTTT	CASSPRERDTQYF
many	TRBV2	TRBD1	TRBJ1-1	TGTGCCACCCGGGACAGGGGGCATATGAACACTGAAGCTTTCTTT	CATRDRGHMNTEAFF
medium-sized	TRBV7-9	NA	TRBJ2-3	TGTGCCAGCAGCCAAGCGGGCACAGATACGCAGTATTTT	CASSQAGTDTQYF
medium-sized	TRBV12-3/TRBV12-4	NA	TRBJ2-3	TGTGCCAGCAGTTTGGGATCGGGGTGGTCAGATACGCAGTATTTT	CASSLGSGWSDTQYF
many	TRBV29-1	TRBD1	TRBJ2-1	TGCAGCGTTGAAAAAACAGGGGCGCTACAGTTCTTC	CSVEKTGALQFF
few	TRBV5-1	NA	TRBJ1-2	TGCGCCAGTTCTCTAAACGCCAGGTCCTATGGCTACACCTTC	CASSLNARSYGYTF
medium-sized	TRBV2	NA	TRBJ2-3	TGTGCCAGCAACCCAGCTTCACGGGGGCAGTATTTT	CASNPASRGQYF
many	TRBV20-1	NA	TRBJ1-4	TGCAGTGCTAGAGATCCCGAGAGGGGTGAAAAACTGTTTTTT	CSARDPERGEKLFF
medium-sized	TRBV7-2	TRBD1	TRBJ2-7	TGTGCCAGCAGCCCGGGACAGTTGGGGGCTTACGAGCAGTACTTC	CASSPGQLGAYEQYF
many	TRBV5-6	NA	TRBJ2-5	TGTGCCAGCAGCTTTTCCCACGAGACCCAGTACTTC	CASSFSHETQYF
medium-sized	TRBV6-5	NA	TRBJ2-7	TGTGCCAGCCGACGGGCCTACGAGCAGTACTTC	CASRRAYEQYF